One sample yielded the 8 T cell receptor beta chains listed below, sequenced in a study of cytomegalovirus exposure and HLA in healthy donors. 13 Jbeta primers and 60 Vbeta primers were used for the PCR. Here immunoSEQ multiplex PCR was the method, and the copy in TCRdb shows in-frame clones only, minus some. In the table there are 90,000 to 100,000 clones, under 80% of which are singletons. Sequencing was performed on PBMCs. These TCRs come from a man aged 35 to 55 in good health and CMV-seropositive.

CDR3 sequence reads: CASGDRGRGSGYTF. As DNA, the CDR3 is TGTGCCAGTGGGGACAGGGGGCGCGGATCTGGCTACACCTTC. The V call is TRBV19, the J call TRBJ1-2; 12 bases agree with TRBD1. The V segment lost 8 bases and the J segment 7 bases; nucleotides outside the gene matches: 8. This CDR3 has 14 residues. The germline CDR1 and CDR2 sequences are LNHDA and SQIVND (reference sequence).

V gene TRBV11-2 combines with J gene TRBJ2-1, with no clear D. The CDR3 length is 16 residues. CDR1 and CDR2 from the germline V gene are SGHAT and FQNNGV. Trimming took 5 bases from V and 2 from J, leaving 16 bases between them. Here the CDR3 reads CASSRTSMQPYNEQFF. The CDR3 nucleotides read TGTGCCAGCAGCCGAACGAGCATGCAACCCTACAATGAGCAGTTCTTC.

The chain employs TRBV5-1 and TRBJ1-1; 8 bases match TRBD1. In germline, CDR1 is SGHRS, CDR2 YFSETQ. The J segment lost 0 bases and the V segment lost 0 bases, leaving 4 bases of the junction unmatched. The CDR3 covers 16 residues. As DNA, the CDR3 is TGCGCCAGCAGCTTGGGGGCAGGGGGCTTGAACACTGAAGCTTTCTTT. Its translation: CASSLGAGGLNTEAFF.

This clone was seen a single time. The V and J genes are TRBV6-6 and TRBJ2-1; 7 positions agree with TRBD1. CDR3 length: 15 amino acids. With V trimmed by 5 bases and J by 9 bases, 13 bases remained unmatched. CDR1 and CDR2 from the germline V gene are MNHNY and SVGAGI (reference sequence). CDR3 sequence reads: CASSTLQGIGAEQFF. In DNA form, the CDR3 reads TGTGCCAGCAGTACCCTACAGGGGATAGGTGCTGAGCAGTTCTTC.

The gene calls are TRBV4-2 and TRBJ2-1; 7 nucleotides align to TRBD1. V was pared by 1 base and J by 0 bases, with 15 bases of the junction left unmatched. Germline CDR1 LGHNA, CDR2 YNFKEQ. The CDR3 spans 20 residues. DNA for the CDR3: TGTGCCAGCAGCCAAGGAAACCAGGGGACAGAAGGTCGCTCCTACAATGAGCAGTTCTTC. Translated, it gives CASSQGNQGTEGRSYNEQFF.

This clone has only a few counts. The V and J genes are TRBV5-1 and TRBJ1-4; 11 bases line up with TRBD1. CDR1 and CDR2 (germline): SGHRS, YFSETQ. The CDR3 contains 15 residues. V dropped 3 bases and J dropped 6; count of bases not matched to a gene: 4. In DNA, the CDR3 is TGCGCCAGCAGCTCTCGGACAGGGGGCGATGAAAAACTGTTTTTT. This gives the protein CASSSRTGGDEKLFF.

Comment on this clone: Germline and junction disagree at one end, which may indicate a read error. CDR3: CASSQDRDRAFLAF. The CDR3 DNA reads as TGTGCCAGCAGTCAAGACCGGGACAGGGCTTTTTTAGCCTTC. This sequence joins TRBV7-9 and TRBJ1-2; 9 bases line up with TRBD1. This CDR3 is 14 amino acids long. CDR1 SEHNR and CDR2 FQNEAQ come from the germline V gene (reference sequence).

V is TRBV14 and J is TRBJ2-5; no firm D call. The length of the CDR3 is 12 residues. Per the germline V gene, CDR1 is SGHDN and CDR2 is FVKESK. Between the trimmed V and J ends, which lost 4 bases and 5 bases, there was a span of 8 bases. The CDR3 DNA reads TGTGCCAGCAGCCCCCACGGGGAGACCCAGTACTTC. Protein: CASSPHGETQYF.